This T cell receptor (beta chain) comes out of a study of T cells after yellow fever vaccination. Whole-study findings and limits: Highly abundant clonotypes carried over from the bulk population could end up in FACS-sorted repertoires as contaminants.

The germline V gene has CDR1 LGHNA and CDR2 YSLEER. Trimming removed 4 bases from V and 0 bases from J, with 15 bases in between. The CDR3 covers 16 residues. In its sample, this clonotype was seen a few times. Antigen specificity is unknown. Conversion of TCR transcripts into cDNA relied on 5'RACE template switching, which added a universal primer site and UMIs. MiXCR, applied by TCRdb to the 5' RACE reads, yields one record per CDR3 protein. In the table there are roughly 330,000 distinct CDR3 sequences, almost 4% of which are singletons. This chain connects TRBV4-3 to TRBJ1-1; unclear D gene. This TCR derives from a man between 18 and 29 years old who received the YFV17D yellow fever vaccine. Sample: PBMCs, taken 5 days after the yellow fever booster vaccination. The DNA for the CDR3 is TGCGCCAGCAGCCCAGAGTGGTCGGAAATGAACACTGAAGCTTTCTTT. Protein product: CASSPEWSEMNTEAFF.